One sample yielded the 5 T cell receptor beta chains listed below, sequenced in a study of esophageal squamous cell carcinoma under preoperative chemotherapy (dated by TCRdb to between 2017 and 2018). The method behind the library was PCR. The run used a HiSeq X Ten. The public reads were reanalyzed by TCRdb: fastp trimming at Q25, MiXCR alignment, in-frame beta chains only. CDR3 protein duplicates are merged, each entry listing the most common genes and DNA. The sample table holds about 30,000 distinct CDR3 sequences, of which roughly 50% were seen once. The ten biggest clones cover approximately 12% of the sample. Per the publication, the time point label means: before preoperative PTX-NDP chemotherapy. The biological material was taken from a patient given preoperative chemotherapy. All receptors come from a human donor with esophageal squamous cell carcinoma. The donor label of this sample is uncertain.

The chain recombines TRBV6-1 with TRBJ2-1; D is perhaps TRBD1 (7 bases). The last part of the DNA fits TRBJ2-5 better; the J call may be wrong. The CDR3 consists of 14 residues. Germline V lookup: CDR1 MNHNS, CDR2 SASEGT. The CDR3 sequence: CASSAWAGGETQYF. The CDR3 nucleotides read TGTGCCAGCAGTGCCTGGGCAGGGGGGGAGACCCAGTACTTC.

This clonotype appeared many times. This rearrangement joins TRBV6-1 to TRBJ2-1; D perhaps matches TRBD1 (5 bases). The germline V gene encodes CDR1 MNHNS and CDR2 SASEGT. Trimming left V 8 bases short and J 10 bases short, with 21 bases between. The CDR3 runs 14 residues. For the CDR3, the DNA is TGTGCCAGCGAGCTGACAGTAGGGTCCTACGAGCAGTTCTTC. Protein sequence: CASELTVGSYEQFF.

This clonotype was recorded at least ten times. The V and J genes are TRBV10-2 and TRBJ1-2; 7 positions agree with TRBD1. The CDR3 has 13 amino acids. V dropped 2 bases and J dropped 7; count of bases not matched to a gene: 4. Germline V gene sequence: CDR1 WSHSY, CDR2 SAAADI. CDR3 residues: CASSEEGARGYTF. The CDR3 region has the DNA TGCGCCAGCAGTGAGGAGGGGGCGCGTGGCTACACCTTC.

The genes are TRBV11-2 and TRBJ2-1; 12 bases fit TRBD2. J was trimmed by 7 bases and V by 5 bases; bases with no gene match: 12. Germline CDR1 reads SGHAT; CDR2 reads FQNNGV. The CDR3 spans 17 residues. Here the CDR3 reads CASSERLAGALLNEQFF. CDR3 sequence (DNA): TGTGCCAGCAGCGAACGACTAGCGGGAGCCCTCTTGAATGAGCAGTTCTTC.

This clonotype qualifies as medium-sized. This sequence joins TRBV7-8 and TRBJ2-3; TRBD2 aligns across 8 bases. Per germline, CDR1 SGHVS and CDR2 FQNEAQ. V was clipped by 3 bases and J by 4 bases; unmatched bases: 9. The CDR3 spans 16 residues. In DNA form, the CDR3 reads TGTGCCAGCAGCTTTCTTAGCGGGGAGGCGGCAGATACGCAGTATTTT. Its translation is CASSFLSGEAADTQYF.